These 28 T cell receptor beta chains came from one sample sequenced in a study of T cells in pancreatic ductal adenocarcinoma. No neoadjuvant therapy was given to the selected pancreatic ductal adenocarcinoma patients before their surgery. The assay was immunoSEQ multiplex PCR, and TCRdb's table has in-frame clones only and misses some. This table has around 100,000 clones, roughly 96% appearing once. Material for sequencing was PBMCs. All receptors derive from a human donor with pancreatic ductal adenocarcinoma.

The chain combines TRBV9 with TRBJ2-1; tentatively, D is TRBD2 (6 bases). This CDR3 spans 16 amino acids. Per the germline V gene, CDR1 is SGDLS and CDR2 is YYNGEE. V was shortened by 4 bases and J by 6 bases, with 20 bases between the two germline ends. CDR3 residues: CASSILGTWPTNEQFF. The CDR3 DNA reads as TGTGCCAGCAGCATTCTTGGGACTTGGCCGACCAATGAGCAGTTCTTC.

This clone has a single count. The chain employs TRBV10-3 and TRBJ2-5; 9 nucleotides agree with TRBD1. This CDR3 region has 13 residues. The V segment lost 10 bases and the J segment 1 base; nucleotides outside the gene matches: 4. CDR1 ENHRY and CDR2 SYGVKD come from the germline V gene. Written as DNA, the CDR3 is TGTGCCACCCAGGACAGGGGCCAAGAGACCCAGTACTTC. Residues: CATQDRGQETQYF.

The count of this clone is one. This chain links TRBV19 with TRBJ1-1, with unresolved D. V was cut by 5 bases and J by 3 bases, with 13 bases left in between. The germline V gene encodes CDR1 LNHDA and CDR2 SQIVND (reference sequence). The CDR3 sequence is 14 residues long. The CDR3, as DNA: TGTGCCAGTAGTGTCGGACTGGGGTACACTGAAGCTTTCTTT. Translated: CASSVGLGYTEAFF.

The chain employs TRBV2 and TRBJ2-3; TRBD2 agrees at 8 bases. Germline values: CDR1 SNHLY, CDR2 FYNNEI. Germline trimming cut 8 bases from V and 6 bases from J; bases unmatched to any gene: 10. The CDR3 sequence is 14 residues long. The CDR3 here is CASRERETRDTQYF. The DNA for the CDR3 is TGTGCCAGCCGGGAGCGGGAGACCCGCGATACGCAGTATTTT.

This rearrangement joins TRBV19 to TRBJ2-1; D is possibly TRBD2 (6 bases). Germline CDR1 LNHDA, CDR2 SQIVND (reference sequence). Trimming shortened V by 6 bases and J by 7 bases, and 10 bases separated the two germline ends. CDR3 size: 12 residues. The CDR3 nucleotides are TGTGCCAGTAGCCCGACTAGGAATGAGCAGTTCTTC. It is translated as CASSPTRNEQFF.

The gene calls are TRBV5-6 and TRBJ2-1, with TRBD1 identical over 8 bases. V gave up 4 bases and J gave up 10 bases; unmatched junction bases: 4. This CDR3 has 12 residues. CDR1 is SGHDT, CDR2 YYEEEE, per germline. In DNA, the CDR3 is TGTGCCAGCAGCCCCGGACAGGGAGAGCAGTTCTTC. Encoded protein: CASSPGQGEQFF.

The chain uses TRBV2 and TRBJ1-5, with D maybe TRBD1 (5 bases). Per the germline V gene, CDR1 is SNHLY and CDR2 is FYNNEI. V dropped 5 bases and J dropped 5 bases, with 7 bases sitting between them. The CDR3 contains 12 residues. This CDR3 is CASSLQDQPQHF. DNA of the CDR3: TGTGCCAGCAGTTTACAGGATCAGCCCCAGCATTTT. Supplemented by reference TRBV2 and TRBJ1-5, the full variable domain reads EPEVTQTPSHQVTQMGQEVILRCVPISNHLYFYWYRQILGQKVEFLVSFYNNEISEKSEIFDDQFSVERPDGSNFTLKIRSTKLEDSAMYFCASSLQDQPQHFGDGTRLSIL.

The gene calls are TRBV6-4 and TRBJ2-7; 9 nucleotides line up with TRBD1. This CDR3 comprises 15 residues. CDR1 is MRHNA and CDR2 is SNTAGT in the germline V gene. V lost 6 bases and J lost 6; bases outside the gene matches: 12. The CDR3 protein is CASSRLIQGAGEQYF. Here the CDR3 DNA reads TGTGCCAGCAGCCGTCTTATACAGGGGGCAGGCGAGCAGTACTTC.

This clone showed up just once. This rearrangement joins TRBV5-1 to TRBJ2-5; D is undetermined. With 3 bases removed from V and 2 bases from J, the gap between germline ends came to 11 bases. The germline gives CDR1 SGHRS, CDR2 YFSETQ. The CDR3 loop spans 14 amino acids. The CDR3 coding sequence is TGCGCCAGCAGCTCCGTACAGATACAAGAGACCCAGTACTTC. Its protein is CASSSVQIQETQYF.

This chain's CDR3 is CAWQKNEKLFF. The CDR3 bases are TGTGCCTGGCAGAAAAATGAAAAACTGTTTTTT. The V gene is TRBV30, the J gene TRBJ1-4, with D hard to call. The germline CDR1 and CDR2 sequences are GTSNPN and SVGIG (reference sequence). The V end lost 5 bases, the J end lost 5 bases, and 6 bases lay between the germline ends. The length of the CDR3 is 11 residues.

The V and J genes are TRBV19 and TRBJ1-1; TRBD1 agrees at 8 bases. Germline values: CDR1 LNHDA, CDR2 SQIVND (reference sequence). The CDR3 extends over 14 amino acids. Losses at the gene ends were 4 bases for V and 0 bases for J; bases not matched to a gene: 1. For the CDR3, the DNA is TGTGCCAGTAGTACGGGACAGGTGAACACTGAAGCTTTCTTT. This sequence encodes CASSTGQVNTEAFF. The complete variable domain, with remaining parts taken from reference TRBV19 and TRBJ1-1, reads DGGITQSPKYLFRKEGQNVTLSCEQNLNHDAMYWYRQDPGQGLRLIYYSQIVNDFQKGDIAEGYSVSREKKESFPLTVTSAQKNPTAFYLCASSTGQVNTEAFFGQGTRLTVV.

The CDR3 loop is CASRPWGGPLAQPQHF. CDR3 DNA: TGTGCCAGCAGACCTTGGGGGGGACCCCTTGCTCAGCCCCAGCATTTT. V and J are TRBV7-8 and TRBJ1-5; D is possibly TRBD1 (5 bases). V was trimmed by 6 bases and J by 6 bases, leaving 21 bases between them. Germline V gene data show CDR1 as SGHVS and CDR2 as FQNEAQ. The CDR3 loop spans 16 amino acids.

This clone was detected once. The rearrangement links TRBV2 to TRBJ1-4, with D hard to call. The CDR3 is made up of 15 amino acids. The ends were cut back, 5 bases at V and 0 bases at J, with 10 bases in the middle. Per the germline V gene, CDR1 is SNHLY and CDR2 is FYNNEI. The CDR3 DNA follows: TGTGCCAGCAGTCCGAATACTGCAACTAATGAAAAACTGTTTTTT. Protein sequence: CASSPNTATNEKLFF.

V is TRBV7-9 and J is TRBJ2-3; 8 nucleotides match TRBD2. Trimming cost V 3 bases and J 1 base; bases outside gene matches: 3. The germline gives CDR1 SEHNR, CDR2 FQNEAQ (reference sequence). There are 15 residues in the CDR3. Written as DNA, the CDR3 is TGTGCCAGCAGCTTTAGAGCGGGAGGCACAGATACGCAGTATTTT. Translation: CASSFRAGGTDTQYF. The variable domain in full, completed from reference TRBV7-9 and TRBJ2-3, reads DTGVSQNPRHKITKRGQNVTFRCDPISEHNRLYWYRQTLGQGPEFLTYFQNEAQLEKSRLLSDRFSAERPKGSFSTLEIQRTEQGDSAMYLCASSFRAGGTDTQYFGPGTRLTVL.

DNA for the CDR3: TGTGCCAGCAGTGAATTCCCACACACGAACACTGAAGCTTTCTTT. Translating gives CASSEFPHTNTEAFF. The chain combines TRBV2 with TRBJ1-1, with D unresolved. Germline V lookup: CDR1 SNHLY, CDR2 FYNNEI. The CDR3 runs 15 residues. V was trimmed by 2 bases and J by 1 base, leaving 11 bases between them. Combining the CDR3 with reference TRBV2 and TRBJ1-1 gives the whole variable domain EPEVTQTPSHQVTQMGQEVILRCVPISNHLYFYWYRQILGQKVEFLVSFYNNEISEKSEIFDDQFSVERPDGSNFTLKIRSTKLEDSAMYFCASSEFPHTNTEAFFGQGTRLTVV.

In its sample, this clone was seen a few times. This rearrangement joins TRBV30 to TRBJ1-2, with D unclear. In germline, CDR1 is GTSNPN, CDR2 SVGIG (reference sequence). Trimming took off 2 bases at V and 5 bases at J, with 21 bases between the two ends. There are 16 residues in the CDR3. CDR3 nucleotide sequence: TGTGCCTGGAGTTTGGGCGCGGGCATAGCGCTTTATGGCTACACCTTC. It translates to CAWSLGAGIALYGYTF.

The genes are TRBV5-1 and TRBJ2-3; 8 bases match TRBD2. Trimming at V came to 0 bases and at J to 3 bases, leaving 6 bases not matched to a gene. Germline V gene sequence: CDR1 SGHRS, CDR2 YFSETQ. The CDR3 loop spans 16 amino acids. CDR3 in amino acids: CASSLGLAGATDTQYF. The CDR3 region has the DNA TGCGCCAGCAGCTTGGGGCTAGCGGGCGCAACAGATACGCAGTATTTT.

This sequence joins TRBV11-2 and TRBJ1-1; 8 bases match TRBD1. Germline V CDR1 and CDR2: SGHAT, FQNNGV. The length of the CDR3 is 13 residues. V lost 3 bases and J lost 4; bases outside the gene matches: 1. The CDR3 loop reads CASSFTGGTEAFF. The CDR3, as DNA: TGTGCCAGCAGCTTTACAGGGGGCACTGAAGCTTTCTTT.

The rearrangement uses TRBV28 and TRBJ2-7; 13 positions match TRBD2. Germline values: CDR1 MDHEN, CDR2 SYDVKM. The V gene end was trimmed by 5 bases and the J gene end by 4 bases; junction bases not matched to a gene: 8. The CDR3 length is 16 residues. The DNA for the CDR3 is TGTGCCAGCAGTGAAAGACTAGCGGGAGGTGTTTACGAGCAGTACTTC. Translating it yields CASSERLAGGVYEQYF. The entire variable domain, with the rest obtained from reference TRBV28 and TRBJ2-7, is as follows: DVKVTQSSRYLVKRTGEKVFLECVQDMDHENMFWYRQDPGLGLRLIYFSYDVKMKEKGDIPEGYSVSREKKERFSLILESASTNQTSMYLCASSERLAGGVYEQYFGPGTRLTVT.

This rearrangement joins TRBV28 to TRBJ1-4; D possibly corresponds to TRBD1 (5 bases). The CDR3 consists of 14 residues. Germline-derived CDR1 and CDR2 are MDHEN and SYDVKM. Deletions cut 4 bases from V and 4 bases from J, with 10 bases between. CDR3 amino acids: CASSSGDSNEKLFF. As DNA, the CDR3 is TGTGCCAGCAGTTCCGGCGACAGTAATGAAAAACTGTTTTTT.

The chain employs TRBV9 and TRBJ2-7; TRBD2 is a possible D gene (6 bases). The CDR3 is 15 amino acids. V was trimmed by 0 bases and J by 2 bases, leaving 12 bases between them. CDR1 and CDR2 (germline): SGDLS, YYNGEE. The CDR3 is CASSVGGDGAYEQYF. Written as DNA, the CDR3 is TGTGCCAGCAGCGTAGGGGGGGACGGAGCCTACGAGCAGTACTTC.

V gene TRBV5-4 combines with J gene TRBJ2-7; tentatively, D is TRBD2 (5 bases). Looked up from germline, CDR1 is SGHNT and CDR2 is YYREEE (reference sequence). Trimming pared 0 bases from V and 3 bases from J, leaving 13 bases between. This CDR3 contains 15 residues. CDR3: CASSLGGSAYYEQYF. DNA for the CDR3: TGTGCCAGCAGCTTGGGCGGTAGCGCATACTACGAGCAGTACTTC.

The chain carries TRBV30 and TRBJ1-2, with D perhaps matching TRBD1 (6 bases). Trimming took 3 bases from V and 8 from J, leaving 25 bases between them. This CDR3 contains 16 residues. Germline values: CDR1 GTSNPN, CDR2 SVGIG (reference sequence). In DNA form, the CDR3 reads TGTGCCTGGAGCGCGTTGGGGGCAGAGACCTTTTGGGGCTACACCTTC. Protein: CAWSALGAETFWGYTF.

This sequence joins TRBV19 and TRBJ2-1, with D tentatively TRBD2 (5 bases). Germline CDR1 is LNHDA and CDR2 is SQIVND (reference sequence). CDR3 length: 16 amino acids. Trimming removed 4 bases from V and 2 bases from J, with 15 bases in between. This CDR3 is CASSRLSETTYNEQFF. The CDR3 DNA reads as TGTGCCAGTAGTAGACTTAGCGAAACCACCTACAATGAGCAGTTCTTC.

Of note for this clone: The junction departs from germline at one end; a sequencing error may be responsible. This sample also contains other DNA sequences that code for the same CDR3. V and J are TRBV5-4 and TRBJ2-7; 10 nucleotides line up with TRBD2. Germline CDR1 reads SGHNT; CDR2 reads YYREEE (reference sequence). This CDR3 is 17 amino acids long. CDR3 residues: CASSQEGASGSIDEQYF. The CDR3 coding sequence is TGCGCCAGCAGCCAAGAGGGAGCTAGCGGGAGTATCGACGAGCAGTACTTC.

This chain links TRBV2 with TRBJ2-3; D may be TRBD2 (5 bases). With 8 bases removed from V and 0 bases from J, the gap between germline ends came to 9 bases. The CDR3 extends over 13 amino acids. The germline V gene encodes CDR1 SNHLY and CDR2 FYNNEI. The CDR3: CASCGSSTDTQYF. CDR3 bases: TGTGCCAGCTGTGGGAGTAGCACAGATACGCAGTATTTT.

This chain joins TRBV28 and TRBJ1-2, with 9 bases identical to TRBD1. Germline-derived CDR1 and CDR2 are MDHEN and SYDVKM. Unmatched junction bases numbered 18, after V lost 8 bases and J lost 5 bases. The CDR3 runs to 17 residues. CDR3 nucleotide sequence: TGTGCCAGCTCTACCCCATCCTACGTGGGACAGGGATATGGCTACACCTTC. It encodes CASSTPSYVGQGYGYTF.

The gene calls are TRBV28 and TRBJ1-2; unclear D gene. Deletions cut 2 bases from V and 2 bases from J, with 3 bases between. The CDR3 runs to 12 residues. Germline V CDR1 and CDR2: MDHEN, SYDVKM. The chain's CDR3 is CASSLQNYGYTF. The CDR3 DNA follows: TGTGCCAGCAGTTTACAGAACTATGGCTACACCTTC.